This TCR beta chain is from a study of blood T cell repertoires in COVID-19 (dated by TCRdb to the early 2020s). Background for the entire study: Samples covering the acute and convalescent phases of COVID-19 were provided by collaborators in the United States, Italy and Spain. The prospective study material was composed of cDNA or gDNA derived from T cells, B-cell-depleted T cells, or PBMCs. The dataset comprised deeply sampled blood TCRbeta repertoires from subjects exposed to, actively infected with, or recovered from COVID-19. The repertoires were released in a freely available public database intended as a resource for research on the immune response to SARS-CoV-2. Samples came from the ongoing ImmuneRACE study (first 160 participants) plus 1,254 subjects from 6 global collaborators. Nearly every sample came with metadata listing a de-identified subject ID, COVID-19 status, age in years and sex. Where available, HLA class I and class II types were taken from metadata supplied by the sample provider and were not determined by assay-based typing. What the authors observed across the whole study: Clinical and demographic metadata were provided uncurated, with the amount varying by source and participant.

The germline ends are 21 bases apart after V is trimmed by 6 bases and J by 5 bases. Its CDR3 holds 16 amino acids, cysteine through phenylalanine. Only the CDR3 part of the read is kept: 48 bases, read in frame from the first base. Looking up the germline V gene yields CDR1 SGDLS and CDR2 YYNGEE. The immunoSEQ Assay, a bias-controlled multiplex PCR, was used to amplify TCRbeta CDR3 regions from genomic DNA. As for how the authors treated the data: The number of nucleated cells in each sample was estimated by amplification of reference gene primers within the assay. To quantify the absolute abundance of each unique TCRbeta CDR3 rearrangement, sequence reads were collapsed and filtered. For each sample, productive Simpson clonality was calculated as the square root of Simpson's diversity index across productive rearrangements. TCRdb mirrors the immuneACCESS table, restricted to in-frame sequences. Some clones are absent from its copies; in checked studies, under half trace to an unresolved V gene, and the reason for the others is unknown. The V and J calls and clone size come from that table; D and trimming were worked out from the DNA. This sample holds about 68,000 clones; approximately 84% were observed only once. 8.8% of the sample belongs to the ten largest clones.

A note on this clone: The antigen it recognizes is unknown. No per-base quality is available; no much larger clone lies one base away.

Each collaborating institution followed its own protocols to collect whole blood in K2EDTA tubes. For TCRbeta analysis, collaborator samples were shipped as frozen whole blood, as isolated PBMCs, or as DNA extracted from either sample type. This receptor was taken from a man aged 50 or older with active COVID-19. Sequenced input: peripheral blood. The chain is encoded by TRBV9 joined to TRBJ2-1; the D segment could be TRBD2, given 7 matching bases. The DNA sequence is as follows: TGTGCCAGCAATTCCTGGGAGGGGGGCCTGGACAATGAGCAGTTCTTC. Its protein reads: CASNSWEGGLDNEQFF.